Below, 32 T cell receptor beta chains from the same sample are listed, as sequenced in a study of early T cells in non-severe SARS-CoV-2 infection. TCRdb re-derived calls from the 5' RACE reads in MiXCR, one entry per CDR3 protein. This sample has roughly 40,000 distinct CDR3 sequences, with roughly 6% found just once. The specimen comprised whole blood, sampled at baseline. The receptors were gathered from an adult who was a healthcare worker with PCR-confirmed SARS-CoV-2 infection or an uninfected control (not recorded which).

The table lists this clonotype with many counts. V usage is TRBV20-1 and J usage is TRBJ2-2; TRBD2 aligns across 9 bases. Per the germline V gene, CDR1 is DFQATT and CDR2 is SNEGSKA (reference sequence). CDR3 length: 13 residues. V shed 1 base, J shed 6 bases, and the junction held 0 bases outside the gene matches. For the CDR3, the DNA is TGCAGTGCTAGAGTAGCGGGAGCCGGGGAGCTGTTTTTT. Translated, it gives CSARVAGAGELFF.

As for this clonotype: This may come from a read error, since a much larger clone is one base off. The gene calls are TRBV12-3 or TRBV12-4 and TRBJ2-3; 13 nucleotides align to TRBD2. The CDR3 contains 16 residues. The CDR3 loop is CAGSLRLAGGEDTQYF. DNA of the CDR3: TGTGCCGGCAGTTTAAGACTAGCGGGGGGTGAAGATACGCAGTATTTT.

The chain employs TRBV12-3 or TRBV12-4 and TRBJ2-2; TRBD1 might be the D (5 bases). The V end was cut by 3 bases, the J end by 7 bases, with 9 bases between. CDR3 length: 13 amino acids. The DNA for the CDR3 is TGTGCCAGCAGTTTCGACAGTTTCGGGGAGCTGTTTTTT. It codes for CASSFDSFGELFF.

This clonotype was seen ten or more times. V gene TRBV20-1 combines with J gene TRBJ2-5; 9 positions agree with TRBD1. This CDR3 has 13 residues. Germline CDR1 is DFQATT and CDR2 is SNEGSKA (reference sequence). The CDR3 bases are TGCGCCGCCGGGGACAGGGCAGTGGAGACCCAGTACTTC. Residues: CAAGDRAVETQYF.

This clonotype turned up a few times. V usage is TRBV7-3 and J usage is TRBJ2-1, with a weak D call TRBD1 (6 bases). Between the trimmed V and J ends, which lost 5 bases and 7 bases, there was a span of 18 bases. The germline V gene has CDR1 SGHTA and CDR2 FQGTGA. The CDR3 length is 15 residues. The CDR3 here is CASSTSRQGLNEQFF. CDR3 bases: TGTGCCAGCAGCACATCCCGGCAGGGGCTGAATGAGCAGTTCTTC.

The chain is built from TRBV20-1 and TRBJ2-3; 14 nucleotides line up with TRBD2. The germline CDR1 and CDR2 sequences are DFQATT and SNEGSKA (reference sequence). The V and J ends lost 0 bases and 3 bases, in that order; junction bases with no gene match: 8. The CDR3 consists of 18 residues. The chain's CDR3 is CSARDPTSGGAGTDTQYF. CDR3 nucleotide sequence: TGCAGTGCTAGAGACCCGACTAGCGGGGGGGCCGGTACAGATACGCAGTATTTT.

This clonotype was seen many times. The chain couples TRBV10-1 to TRBJ2-4, with TRBD2 as a possible D gene (6 bases). Germline CDR1 reads WNHNN; CDR2 reads SYGVQD (reference sequence). This CDR3 contains 15 residues. The V end was cut by 6 bases, the J end by 0 bases, with 12 bases between. Here the CDR3 DNA reads TGCGCCAGCAGCGGATCGGGACTAGCCAAAAACATTCAGTACTTC. Its protein is CASSGSGLAKNIQYF.

Only a few counts were recorded for this clonotype. This chain connects TRBV12-3 or TRBV12-4 to TRBJ1-6; possibly TRBD1 for D (6 bases). This CDR3 is 15 amino acids long. V dropped 3 bases and J dropped 7 bases, with 13 bases sitting between them. This CDR3 is CASSLGGQRNSPLHF. In DNA form, the CDR3 reads TGTGCCAGCAGTTTGGGGGGGCAGCGGAATTCACCCCTCCACTTT.

This clonotype was found many times. J is TRBJ2-5 and V is TRBV20-1, with 14 bases that match TRBD2. V gave up 7 bases and J gave up 4 bases; unmatched junction bases: 2. CDR3 length: 13 amino acids. Germline V CDR1 and CDR2: DFQATT, SNEGSKA (reference sequence). The CDR3 reads CSGTSGGSETQYF. CDR3 sequence (DNA): TGCAGTGGGACTAGCGGGGGGTCAGAGACCCAGTACTTC.

The chain couples TRBV5-1 to TRBJ2-1; D is unresolved. CDR3 length: 13 residues. Trimming shortened V by 3 bases and J by 5 bases, and 9 bases separated the two germline ends. Germline V CDR1 and CDR2: SGHRS, YFSETQ. The DNA of the CDR3 is TGCGCCAGCAGCTCTCTTCAAGACAATGAGCAGTTCTTC. It codes for CASSSLQDNEQFF. The whole variable domain, filled in from reference TRBV5-1 and TRBJ2-1, reads KAGVTQTPRYLIKTRGQQVTLSCSPISGHRSVSWYQQTPGQGLQFLFEYFSETQRNKGNFPGRFSGRQFSNSRSEMNVSTLELGDSALYLCASSSLQDNEQFFGPGTRLTVL.

This clonotype has more than one count but fewer than ten. This sequence joins TRBV6-5 and TRBJ1-4; TRBD1 matches at 7 bases. V lost 11 bases, J lost 6 bases, and 12 bases stayed unmatched. The germline gives CDR1 MNHEY, CDR2 SVGAGI. This CDR3 is 14 amino acids long. CDR3 residues: CAGSQATGDEKLFF. CDR3 sequence (DNA): TGTGCCGGCTCACAGGCCACAGGGGATGAAAAACTGTTTTTT.

This clonotype has at least ten counts. The rearrangement uses TRBV5-4 and TRBJ1-1, with D possibly being TRBD1 (6 bases). This CDR3 has 14 amino acids. V was pared by 5 bases and J by 4 bases, with 15 bases between. CDR1 and CDR2 from the germline V gene are SGHNT and YYREEE (reference sequence). In DNA form, the CDR3 reads TGTGCCAGCAGGTCGGGAGGGGGGTTCACTGAAGCTTTCTTT. Translating it yields CASRSGGGFTEAFF.

In this sample, this clonotype is medium-sized. The chain has TRBV7-8 and TRBJ2-1, with TRBD2 matching 9 bases. Germline V gene data show CDR1 as SGHVS and CDR2 as FQNEAQ. This CDR3 has 17 residues. V was pared by 5 bases and J by 0 bases, with 8 bases of the junction left unmatched. As DNA, the CDR3 is TGTGCCAGCAGCCCGCGGCGACTAGCGGCCTCCTACAATGAGCAGTTCTTC. It yields the protein CASSPRRLAASYNEQFF.

The V and J genes are TRBV7-2 and TRBJ2-1, with TRBD2 matching 13 bases. Trimming at V came to 5 bases and at J to 4 bases, leaving 11 bases not matched to a gene. This CDR3 is built from 18 residues. The V gene's germline CDR1 is SGHTA and CDR2 FQGNSA. In DNA form, the CDR3 reads TGTGCCAGCAGCAAAAGCAGGACTAGCGGGGGCCGATACAATGAGCAGTTCTTC. It encodes CASSKSRTSGGRYNEQFF. Full variable domain (remainder filled in from reference TRBV7-2 and TRBJ2-1): GAGVSQSPSNKVTEKGKDVELRCDPISGHTALYWYRQSLGQGLEFLIYFQGNSAPDKSGLPSDRFSAERTGGSVSTLTIQRTQQEDSAVYLCASSKSRTSGGRYNEQFFGPGTRLTVL.

The chain carries TRBV29-1 and TRBJ2-1, with D possibly matching TRBD1 (6 bases). CDR1 SQVTM and CDR2 ANQGSEA come from the germline V gene. This CDR3 has 13 amino acids. The ends were cut back, 7 bases at V and 4 bases at J, with 14 bases in the middle. The CDR3 reads CSGPGHKYNEQFF. Written as DNA, the CDR3 is TGCAGCGGCCCGGGACACAAGTACAATGAGCAGTTCTTC.

This clonotype was seen a handful of times. The rearrangement uses TRBV6-2 or TRBV6-3 and TRBJ2-3; possible D gene TRBD2, 6 bases. This CDR3 is built from 15 residues. Per the germline V gene, CDR1 is MNHEY and CDR2 is SVGEGT. Trimming removed 6 bases from V and 3 bases from J, with 16 bases in between. The CDR3 reads CASSSTRRDTDTQYF. The CDR3, as DNA: TGTGCCAGCAGCTCTACTCGGCGGGATACAGATACGCAGTATTTT.

This clonotype was recorded many times. The genes are TRBV6-6 and TRBJ1-5; D call uncertain. The CDR3 consists of 16 residues. The ends were cut back, 2 bases at V and 0 bases at J, with 11 bases in the middle. Germline assignment: CDR1 MNHNY and CDR2 SVGAGI (reference sequence). CDR3 in amino acids: CASSYTQINSNQPQHF. The CDR3 DNA reads TGTGCCAGCAGTTACACCCAGATAAATAGCAATCAGCCCCAGCATTTT.

The sample holds many counts of this clonotype. V and J are TRBV11-2 and TRBJ2-5, with TRBD2 matching over 13 bases. The ends lost 5 bases at V and 4 bases at J; junction bases unmatched: 4. CDR3 length equals 15 residues. The V gene's germline CDR1 is SGHAT and CDR2 FQNNGV. Here the CDR3 reads CASSGLAGVPETQYF. CDR3 in DNA: TGTGCCAGCAGCGGACTAGCGGGGGTCCCAGAGACCCAGTACTTC.

Ten or more counts support this clonotype. CDR3 bases: TGTGCCAGCAGCTTATCCGGGGGCAATCAGCCCCAGCATTTT. Protein: CASSLSGGNQPQHF. The chain couples TRBV7-2 to TRBJ1-5; D gene unclear. Germline CDR1 reads SGHTA; CDR2 reads FQGNSA. Trimming cost V 2 bases and J 2 bases, with 7 bases left between them. There are 14 residues in the CDR3.

This clonotype has at least ten counts. The chain is built from TRBV5-1 and TRBJ2-5; D gene unclear. Germline values: CDR1 SGHRS, CDR2 YFSETQ. V was cut by 1 base and J by 1 base, with 5 bases left in between. The CDR3 consists of 13 residues. DNA of the CDR3: TGCGCCAGCAGCTTGCAGGCCCAAGAGACCCAGTACTTC. It specifies CASSLQAQETQYF.

This clonotype was recorded many times. This chain uses TRBV7-2 with TRBJ2-3; D is ambiguous. The CDR3 sequence is 15 residues long. V lost 2 bases, J lost 5 bases, and 14 bases lay in between. The germline V gene has CDR1 SGHTA and CDR2 FQGNSA. Here the CDR3 reads CASSLSRQRVDTQYF. Written as DNA, the CDR3 is TGTGCCAGCAGCTTATCTCGACAACGGGTAGATACGCAGTATTTT. The full variable domain, its missing parts supplied by reference TRBV7-2 and TRBJ2-3, is GAGVSQSPSNKVTEKGKDVELRCDPISGHTALYWYRQSLGQGLEFLIYFQGNSAPDKSGLPSDRFSAERTGGSVSTLTIQRTQQEDSAVYLCASSLSRQRVDTQYFGPGTRLTVL.

V and J are TRBV10-3 and TRBJ2-5; the match to TRBD1 covers 9 bases. The junction had 5 bases not matched to a gene; V was cut back by 7 bases and J by 5 bases. Germline values: CDR1 ENHRY, CDR2 SYGVKD. The CDR3 sequence is 13 residues long. The CDR3 loop reads CAIKTGQGETQYF. CDR3 DNA: TGTGCCATCAAAACCGGACAGGGGGAGACCCAGTACTTC.

The table lists this clonotype with many counts. The CDR3 DNA reads as TGTGCCAGCAGTTACTTTCCGGGGACCCATGGCTACACCTTC. This sequence encodes CASSYFPGTHGYTF. The chain carries TRBV6-2 or TRBV6-3 and TRBJ1-2; a possible D gene is TRBD1 (5 bases). Per the germline V gene, CDR1 is MNHEY and CDR2 is SVGEGT. The CDR3 is 14 amino acids. With 1 base removed from V and 6 bases from J, the gap between germline ends came to 12 bases.

At least ten counts were recorded for this clonotype. The chain joins TRBV2 to TRBJ2-2; D gene uncertain. The CDR3 is 15 amino acids. The ends were cut back, 6 bases at V and 1 base at J, with 12 bases in the middle. CDR1 and CDR2 from the germline V gene are SNHLY and FYNNEI. CDR3: CASRLANLNTGELFF. The CDR3 region has the DNA TGTGCCAGCAGACTTGCGAATTTGAACACCGGGGAGCTGTTTTTT.

There are many counts of this clonotype. J is TRBJ1-5 and V is TRBV20-1; TRBD1 aligns across 8 bases. Germline-derived CDR1 and CDR2 are DFQATT and SNEGSKA (reference sequence). V lost 6 bases to trimming and J lost 3 bases; unmatched junction nucleotides: 7. This CDR3 is built from 14 residues. CDR3 sequence (DNA): TGCAGTGCCCGCAGGGGGCCCGCCAATCAGCCCCAGCATTTT. It is translated as CSARRGPANQPQHF.

This clonotype has at least ten counts. The rearrangement links TRBV11-2 to TRBJ2-7; TRBD2 might be the D (7 bases). V lost 1 base, J lost 4 bases, and 11 bases lay in between. This CDR3 is built from 14 residues. Per the germline V gene, CDR1 is SGHAT and CDR2 is FQNNGV. CDR3 DNA sequence: TGTGCCAGCAGCTTAGTCCGGGGGGCTTACGAGCAGTACTTC. This encodes CASSLVRGAYEQYF. Full variable domain (rest looked up from reference TRBV11-2 and TRBJ2-7): EAGVAQSPRYKIIEKRQSVAFWCNPISGHATLYWYQQILGQGPKLLIQFQNNGVVDDSQLPKDRFSAERLKGVDSTLKIQPAKLEDSAVYLCASSLVRGAYEQYFGPGTRLTVT.

The sample holds a few counts of this clonotype. V and J are TRBV27 and TRBJ2-7; 12 bases align to TRBD2. The germline CDR1 and CDR2 sequences are MNHEY and SMNVEV (reference sequence). V shed 6 bases and J 2 bases; nucleotides not matched to a gene: 5. This CDR3 spans 15 amino acids. CDR3 region: CASSRASGGAYEQYF. In DNA, the CDR3 is TGTGCCAGCAGCCGCGCTAGCGGGGGGGCCTACGAGCAGTACTTC.

This chain joins TRBV12-3 or TRBV12-4 and TRBJ1-3, with D uncertain. Trimming pared 3 bases from V and 4 bases from J, leaving 10 bases between. The CDR3 runs 14 residues. CDR3 sequence (DNA): TGTGCCAGCAGTTTTCTAGGGTCCGGAAACACCATATATTTT. Protein: CASSFLGSGNTIYF.

Many counts were recorded for this clonotype. The chain joins TRBV15 to TRBJ2-7, with 10 bases lining up with TRBD1. The V segment lost 5 bases and the J segment 6 bases; nucleotides outside the gene matches: 1. Germline CDR1 LNHNV, CDR2 YYDKDF (reference sequence). This CDR3 is 12 amino acids long. CDR3 bases: TGTGCCACCAGCGGGACAGGGGCCGAGCAGTACTTC. It specifies CATSGTGAEQYF. Combining the CDR3 with reference TRBV15 and TRBJ2-7 gives the whole variable domain DAMVIQNPRYQVTQFGKPVTLSCSQTLNHNVMYWYQQKSSQAPKLLFHYYDKDFNNEADTPDNFQSRRPNTSFCFLDIRSPGLGDTAMYLCATSGTGAEQYFGPGTRLTVT.

The table lists this clonotype with a count of one. This may arise from a read error, as a much more abundant clone is one base away. The chain recombines TRBV7-9 with TRBJ2-1, with D unclear. Germline V gene data show CDR1 as SEHNR and CDR2 as FQNEAQ (reference sequence). The CDR3 spans 10 residues. The chain's CDR3 is CVGSYNEQFF. The CDR3 nucleotides read TGTGTCGGGTCTTACAATGAGCAGTTCTTC.

This clonotype has a count of ten or more. The J gene is TRBJ2-3, the V gene TRBV20-1; 7 nucleotides line up with TRBD2. This CDR3 is 15 amino acids long. The V gene's germline CDR1 is DFQATT and CDR2 SNEGSKA (reference sequence). The trim removed 5 bases at V and 0 bases at J, leaving 8 bases unmatched. The CDR3 nucleotides read TGCAGTGCTTCAGAGCGGGGAGATAGCACAGATACGCAGTATTTT. Protein sequence: CSASERGDSTDTQYF.

At least ten counts were recorded for this clonotype. V usage is TRBV2 and J usage is TRBJ2-7; 8 positions match TRBD1. Germline V gene sequence: CDR1 SNHLY, CDR2 FYNNEI. The V segment lost 6 bases and the J segment 9 bases; nucleotides outside the gene matches: 4. CDR3 length: 11 residues. The CDR3: CASRNRGTQYF. Here the CDR3 DNA reads TGTGCCAGCAGAAACAGGGGGACGCAGTACTTC.